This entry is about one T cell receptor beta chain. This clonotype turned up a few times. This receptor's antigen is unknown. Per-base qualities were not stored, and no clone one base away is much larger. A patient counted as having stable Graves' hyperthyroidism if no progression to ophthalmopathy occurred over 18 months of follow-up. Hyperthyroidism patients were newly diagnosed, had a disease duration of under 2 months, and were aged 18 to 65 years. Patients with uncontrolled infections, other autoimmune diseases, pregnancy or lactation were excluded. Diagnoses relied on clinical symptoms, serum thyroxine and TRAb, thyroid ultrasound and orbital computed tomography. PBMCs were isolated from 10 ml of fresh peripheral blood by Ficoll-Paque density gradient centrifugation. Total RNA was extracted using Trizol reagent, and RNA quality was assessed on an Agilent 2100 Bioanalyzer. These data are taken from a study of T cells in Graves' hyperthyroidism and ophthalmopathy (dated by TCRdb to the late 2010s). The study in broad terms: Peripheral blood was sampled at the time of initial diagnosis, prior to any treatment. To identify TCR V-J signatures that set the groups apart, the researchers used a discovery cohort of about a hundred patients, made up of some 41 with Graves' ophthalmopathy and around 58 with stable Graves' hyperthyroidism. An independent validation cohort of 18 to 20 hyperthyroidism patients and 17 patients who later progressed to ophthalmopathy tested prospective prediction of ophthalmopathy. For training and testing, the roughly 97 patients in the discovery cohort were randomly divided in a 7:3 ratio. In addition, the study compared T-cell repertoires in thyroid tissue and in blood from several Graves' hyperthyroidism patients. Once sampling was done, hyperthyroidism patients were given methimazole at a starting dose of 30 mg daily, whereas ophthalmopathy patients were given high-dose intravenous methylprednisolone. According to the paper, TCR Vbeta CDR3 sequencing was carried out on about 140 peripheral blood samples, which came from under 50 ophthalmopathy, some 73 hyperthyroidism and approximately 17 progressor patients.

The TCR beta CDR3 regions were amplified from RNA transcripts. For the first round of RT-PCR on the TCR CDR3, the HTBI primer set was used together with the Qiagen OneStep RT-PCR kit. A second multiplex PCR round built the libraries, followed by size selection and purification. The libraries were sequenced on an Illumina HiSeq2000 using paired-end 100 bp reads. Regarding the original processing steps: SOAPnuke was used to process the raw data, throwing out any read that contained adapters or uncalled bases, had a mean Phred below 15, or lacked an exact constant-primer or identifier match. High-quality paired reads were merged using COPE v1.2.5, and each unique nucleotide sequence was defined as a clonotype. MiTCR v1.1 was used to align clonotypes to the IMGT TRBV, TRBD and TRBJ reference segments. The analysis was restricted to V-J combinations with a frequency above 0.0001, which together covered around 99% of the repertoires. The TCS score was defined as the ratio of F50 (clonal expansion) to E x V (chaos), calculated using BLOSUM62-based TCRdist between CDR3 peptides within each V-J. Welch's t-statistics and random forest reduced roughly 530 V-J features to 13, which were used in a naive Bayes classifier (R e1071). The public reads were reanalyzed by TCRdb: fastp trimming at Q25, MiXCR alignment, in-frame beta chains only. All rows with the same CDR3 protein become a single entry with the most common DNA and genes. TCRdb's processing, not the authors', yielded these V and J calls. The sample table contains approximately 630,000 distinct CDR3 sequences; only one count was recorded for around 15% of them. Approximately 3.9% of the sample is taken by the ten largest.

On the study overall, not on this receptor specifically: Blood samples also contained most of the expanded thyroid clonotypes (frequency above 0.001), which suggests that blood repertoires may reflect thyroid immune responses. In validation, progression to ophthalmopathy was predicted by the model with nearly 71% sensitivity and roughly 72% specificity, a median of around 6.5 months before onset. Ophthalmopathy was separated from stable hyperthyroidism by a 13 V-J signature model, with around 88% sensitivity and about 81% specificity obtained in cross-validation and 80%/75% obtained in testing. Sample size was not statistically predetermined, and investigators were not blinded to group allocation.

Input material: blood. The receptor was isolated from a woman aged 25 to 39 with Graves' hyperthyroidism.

The nucleotide sequence reads TGCAGTGCTAGAGATGCCAGGACTAGCGGCACAGATACGCAGTATTTT. It translates as CSARDARTSGTDTQYF. The chain is assembled from TRBV20-1 and TRBJ2-3, and 9 junction bases match TRBD2. V has 0 bases trimmed and J has 1 base trimmed; junction bases matching no gene number 5. Spanning cysteine to phenylalanine, the CDR3 consists of 16 amino acids. CDR3 DNA only is kept here, 48 bases in frame from base 1. CDR1 DFQATT and CDR2 SNEGSKA are derived from the germline V gene (reference sequence).